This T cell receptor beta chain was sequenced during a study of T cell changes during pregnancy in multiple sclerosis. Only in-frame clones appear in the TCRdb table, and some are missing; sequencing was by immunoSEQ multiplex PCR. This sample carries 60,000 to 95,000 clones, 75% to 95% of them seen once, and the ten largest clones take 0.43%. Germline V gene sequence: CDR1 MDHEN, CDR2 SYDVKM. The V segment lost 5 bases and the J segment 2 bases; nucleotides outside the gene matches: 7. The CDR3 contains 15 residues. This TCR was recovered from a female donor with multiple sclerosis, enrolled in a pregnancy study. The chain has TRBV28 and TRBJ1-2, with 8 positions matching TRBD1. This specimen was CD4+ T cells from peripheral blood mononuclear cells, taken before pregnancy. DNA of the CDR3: TGTGCCAGCAGTCCTTATCAGGGGGCGAACTATGGCTACACCTTC. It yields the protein CASSPYQGANYGYTF.